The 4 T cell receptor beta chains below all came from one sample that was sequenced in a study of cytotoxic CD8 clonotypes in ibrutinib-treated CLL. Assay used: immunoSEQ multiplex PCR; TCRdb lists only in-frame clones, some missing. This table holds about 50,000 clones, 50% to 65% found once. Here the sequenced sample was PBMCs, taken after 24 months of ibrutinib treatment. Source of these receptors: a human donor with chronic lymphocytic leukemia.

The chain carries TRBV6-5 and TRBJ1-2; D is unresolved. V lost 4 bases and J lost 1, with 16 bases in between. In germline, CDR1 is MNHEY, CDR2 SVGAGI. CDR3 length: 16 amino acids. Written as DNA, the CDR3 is TGTGCCAGCAGTTCTTTTAGGACGGACCTTAACTATGGCTACACCTTC. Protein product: CASSSFRTDLNYGYTF.

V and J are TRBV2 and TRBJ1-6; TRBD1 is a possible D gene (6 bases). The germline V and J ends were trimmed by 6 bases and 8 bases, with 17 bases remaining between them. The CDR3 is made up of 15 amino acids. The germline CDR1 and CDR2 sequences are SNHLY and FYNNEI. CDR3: CASRPIGGRDSPLHF. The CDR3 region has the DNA TGTGCCAGCAGACCCATTGGGGGCAGAGATTCACCCCTCCACTTT.

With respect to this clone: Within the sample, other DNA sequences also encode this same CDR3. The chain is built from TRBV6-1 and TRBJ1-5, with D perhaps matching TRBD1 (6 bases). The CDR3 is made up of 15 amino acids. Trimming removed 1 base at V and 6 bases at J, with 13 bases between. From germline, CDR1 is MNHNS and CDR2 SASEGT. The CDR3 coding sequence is TGTGCCAGCAGTGAAGGGACAGCCGTTTTTCAGCCCCAGCATTTT. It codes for CASSEGTAVFQPQHF.

CDR3 sequence reads: CASSQALGPTDTQYF. CDR3 coding DNA: TGCGCCAGCAGCCAAGCTCTCGGCCCCACAGATACGCAGTATTTT. The V call is TRBV4-1, the J call TRBJ2-3; no reliable D call. V was trimmed by 1 base and J by 2 bases, leaving 10 bases between them. The length of the CDR3 is 15 residues. Germline assignment: CDR1 MGHRA and CDR2 YSYEKL.